The T cell receptor (beta chain) under discussion was sequenced for a study of regulatory T cells in long-lasting Graves disease. Whole-study results and caveats: Fewer public clonotypes were shared by new patients (roughly 970) than by persistent patients (2,741).

The CDR3 length is 11 residues. CDR1 is SQVTM and CDR2 is ANQGSEA in the germline V gene. V gave up 5 bases and J gave up 3 bases, with 4 bases separating them. Comment on this clonotype: No antigen is known for it.

HTBI primers from iRepertoire and Arm-PCR of CDR3 regions yielded the TCR beta libraries. Source study methods: Across samples, about 56 TRBV and around 14 TRBJ segments were found. TCRdb used MiXCR to reprocess the multiplex PCR reads, holding one entry per CDR3 protein. TCRdb's processing, not the authors' own work, is the source of the V and J calls. This sample has 420,000 or so distinct CDR3 sequences, with 23% found just once. Time point given: persistent/refractory GD, antithyroid drugs over 5 years with positive TRAb. RNA isolated from PBMCs was used to make the TCR library. A peripheral blood sample, roughly 8.7 milliliters in volume, was drawn into EDTA tubes.

The receptor's source is a female donor with Graves disease. V and J are TRBV29-1 and TRBJ2-2; D uncertain. The sample was peripheral blood mononuclear cells (PBMCs), taken when the disease was refractory, from a patient treated with antithyroid drugs. Written as DNA, the CDR3 is TGCAGCGTTTCCTACACCGGGGAGCTGTTTTTT. Translated, it gives CSVSYTGELFF.